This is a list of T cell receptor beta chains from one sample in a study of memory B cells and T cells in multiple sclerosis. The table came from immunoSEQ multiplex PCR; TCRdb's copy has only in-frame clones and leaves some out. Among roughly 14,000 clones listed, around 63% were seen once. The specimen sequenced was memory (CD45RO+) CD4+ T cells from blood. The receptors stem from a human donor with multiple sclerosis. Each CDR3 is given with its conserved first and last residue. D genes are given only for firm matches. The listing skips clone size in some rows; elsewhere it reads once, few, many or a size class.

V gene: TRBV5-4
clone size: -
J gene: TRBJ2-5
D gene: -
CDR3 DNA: TGTGCCAGCAGCCAAACTAGTTCGTGGGAGACCCAGTACTTC
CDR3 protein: CASSQTSSWETQYF

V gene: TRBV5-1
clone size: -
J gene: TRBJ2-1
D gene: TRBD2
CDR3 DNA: TGCGCCAGCAGCAGAGAAGCGGGAGGGCCGATGGGTGAGCAGTTCTTC
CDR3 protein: CASSREAGGPMGEQFF

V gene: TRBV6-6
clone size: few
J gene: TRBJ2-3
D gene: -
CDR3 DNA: TGTGCCAGCAGCTTGCGGGGACCCACAGATACGCAGTATTTT
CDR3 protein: CASSLRGPTDTQYF

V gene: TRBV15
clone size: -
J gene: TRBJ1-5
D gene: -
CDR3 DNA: TGTGCCACCACCCCCGGGTATAGCAATCAGCCCCAGCATTTT
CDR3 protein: CATTPGYSNQPQHF

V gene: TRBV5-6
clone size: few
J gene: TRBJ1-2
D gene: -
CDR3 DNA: TGTGCCAGCAGCAACAGCGGCTATGGCTACACCTTC
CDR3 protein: CASSNSGYGYTF

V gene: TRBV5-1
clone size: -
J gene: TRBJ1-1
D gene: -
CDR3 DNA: TGCGCCAGCAGCTTGGAGGAATTGGTAGGACGGGGGGGTAATGAAGCTTTCTTT
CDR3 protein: CASSLEELVGRGGNEAFF

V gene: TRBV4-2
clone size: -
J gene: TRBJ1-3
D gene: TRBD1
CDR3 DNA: TGTGCCAGCAGCCCAGAACCGACAGGGGCTGGAAACACCATATATTTT
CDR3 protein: CASSPEPTGAGNTIYF

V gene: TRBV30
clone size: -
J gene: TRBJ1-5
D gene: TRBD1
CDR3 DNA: TGTGCCTGGAGTGCCCGGGGACAGAGGAAAAGCAATCAGCCCCAGCATTTT
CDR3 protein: CAWSARGQRKSNQPQHF

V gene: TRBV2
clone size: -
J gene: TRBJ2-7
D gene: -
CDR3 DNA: TGTGCCAGCCAGGGGCCCTCCTACGAGCAGTACTTC
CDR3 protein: CASQGPSYEQYF

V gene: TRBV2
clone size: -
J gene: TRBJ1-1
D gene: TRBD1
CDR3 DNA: TGTGCCAGCAGTGACCAGGGGGAAAACACTGAAGCTTTCTTT
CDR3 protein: CASSDQGENTEAFF

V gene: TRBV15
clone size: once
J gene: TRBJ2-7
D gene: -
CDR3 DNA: TGTGCCACCAGCAGAGACAACAGCTACGAGCAGTACTTC
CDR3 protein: CATSRDNSYEQYF

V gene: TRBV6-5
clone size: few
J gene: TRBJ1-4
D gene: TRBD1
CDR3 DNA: TGTGCCAGCAGTTACTCCGGGACAGTTAATGAAAAACTGTTTTTT
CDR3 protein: CASSYSGTVNEKLFF

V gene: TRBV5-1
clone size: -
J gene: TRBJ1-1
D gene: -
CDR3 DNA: TGCGCCAGCAGCTTGGTGGACAGACGCACTGAAGCTTTCTTT
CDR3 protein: CASSLVDRRTEAFF

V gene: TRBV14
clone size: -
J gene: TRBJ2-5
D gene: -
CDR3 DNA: TGTGCCAGCAGCCAAGGACTAGGCCTCCAAGAGACCCAGTACTTC
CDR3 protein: CASSQGLGLQETQYF

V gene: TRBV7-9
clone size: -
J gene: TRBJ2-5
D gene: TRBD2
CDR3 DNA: TGTGCCAGCAGCTTAAGTGGCGGGGGGGCCGGAGAGACCCAGTACTTC
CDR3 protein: CASSLSGGGAGETQYF

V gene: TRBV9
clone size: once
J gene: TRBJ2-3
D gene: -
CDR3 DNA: TGTGCCAGCAGCGTAGGTCCTACAAGAGGGCATACGCAGTATTTT
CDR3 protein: CASSVGPTRGHTQYF

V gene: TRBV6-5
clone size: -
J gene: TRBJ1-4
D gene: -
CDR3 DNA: TGTGCCAGCAGTGCCTTAACCACGGGTGAAAAACTGTTTTTT
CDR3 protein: CASSALTTGEKLFF

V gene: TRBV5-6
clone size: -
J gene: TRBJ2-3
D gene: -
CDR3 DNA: TGTGCCAGCAGCTCAGGGGCGGGAGATACGCAGTATTTT
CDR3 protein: CASSSGAGDTQYF

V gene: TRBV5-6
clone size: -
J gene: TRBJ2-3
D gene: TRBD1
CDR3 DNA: TGTGCCAGCAGCTTTGGGACAGGGATGGCAGATACGCAGTATTTT
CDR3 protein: CASSFGTGMADTQYF

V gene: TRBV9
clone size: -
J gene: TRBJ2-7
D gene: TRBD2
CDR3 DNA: TGTGCCAGCAGCGTACTAGCGGGAGGCTACGAGCAGTACTTC
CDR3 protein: CASSVLAGGYEQYF

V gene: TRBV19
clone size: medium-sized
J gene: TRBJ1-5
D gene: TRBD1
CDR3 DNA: TGTGCCAGTAGTATGAACAGGGGGCAGCCCCAGCATTTT
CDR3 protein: CASSMNRGQPQHF

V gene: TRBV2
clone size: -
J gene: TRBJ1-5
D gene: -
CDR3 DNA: TGTGCCAGCAAGCAAGGAGAGGGAAGGTATAACAATCAGCCCCAGCATTTT
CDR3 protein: CASKQGEGRYNNQPQHF

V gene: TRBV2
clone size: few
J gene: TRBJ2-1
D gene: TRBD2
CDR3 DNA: TGTGCCAGCAGTAGCCCGGGACTAGCGGACAATGAGCAGTTCTTC
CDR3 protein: CASSSPGLADNEQFF

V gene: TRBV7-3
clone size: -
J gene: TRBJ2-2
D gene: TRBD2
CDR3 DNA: TGTGCCAGCAGCCGCTTAGCGGGAGGGAACACCGGGGAGCTGTTTTTT
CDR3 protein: CASSRLAGGNTGELFF

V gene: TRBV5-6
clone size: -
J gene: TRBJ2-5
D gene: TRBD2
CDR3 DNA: TGTGCCAGCAGCTTGCCTAGCGGGAGGGAGACCCAGTACTTC
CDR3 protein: CASSLPSGRETQYF

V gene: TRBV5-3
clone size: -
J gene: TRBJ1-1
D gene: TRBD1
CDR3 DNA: TGTGCCAGAAGCGTTGGACAGGGGATAGGATACACTGAAGCTTTCTTT
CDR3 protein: CARSVGQGIGYTEAFF

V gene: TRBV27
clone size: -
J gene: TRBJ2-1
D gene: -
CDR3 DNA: TGTGCCAGCGGTGACTACGCGACGGGGAATGAGCAGTTCTTC
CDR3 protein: CASGDYATGNEQFF

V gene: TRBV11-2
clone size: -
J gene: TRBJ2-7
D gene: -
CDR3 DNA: TGTGCCAGCAGCTGGTCGGGATACGAGCAGTACTTC
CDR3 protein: CASSWSGYEQYF

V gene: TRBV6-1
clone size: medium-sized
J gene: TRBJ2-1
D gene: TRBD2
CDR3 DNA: TGTGCCAGCAGTGAATTTGTAGCGGGGCTCCCCAATGAGCAGTTCTTC
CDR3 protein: CASSEFVAGLPNEQFF

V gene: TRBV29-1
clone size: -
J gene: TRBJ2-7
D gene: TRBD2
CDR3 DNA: TGCAGCGTTGGGCCCACTAGCGGGAGTGGCGAGCAGTACTTC
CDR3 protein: CSVGPTSGSGEQYF

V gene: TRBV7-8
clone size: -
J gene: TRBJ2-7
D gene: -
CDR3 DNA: TGTGCCAGCAGCTTACCCTCGGGACTCTCCTACGAGCAGTACTTC
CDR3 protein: CASSLPSGLSYEQYF

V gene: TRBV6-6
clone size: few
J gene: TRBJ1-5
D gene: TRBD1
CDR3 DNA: TGTGCCAGCAGCCACGGGACAGGCAATCAGCCCCAGCATTTT
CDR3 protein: CASSHGTGNQPQHF

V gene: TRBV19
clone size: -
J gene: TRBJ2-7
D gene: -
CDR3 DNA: TGTGCCAGTAGTCATGAGCACGGTGGAGGCGAGCAGTACTTC
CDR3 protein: CASSHEHGGGEQYF

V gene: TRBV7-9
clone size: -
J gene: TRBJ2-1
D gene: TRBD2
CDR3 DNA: TGTGCCAGCAGCTTGTTCAGCGGGAGGGGAAACATGTACAATGAGCAGTTCTTC
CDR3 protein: CASSLFSGRGNMYNEQFF

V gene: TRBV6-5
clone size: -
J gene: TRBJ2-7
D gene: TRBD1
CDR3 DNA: TGTGCCACCTCTTACAGGGGACATGAGCAGTACTTC
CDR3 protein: CATSYRGHEQYF

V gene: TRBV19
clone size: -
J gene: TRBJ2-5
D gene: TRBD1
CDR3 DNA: TGTGCCAGTAGTAGCTCTGGACAGGCAAGTTCCCAGTACTTC
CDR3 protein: CASSSSGQASSQYF

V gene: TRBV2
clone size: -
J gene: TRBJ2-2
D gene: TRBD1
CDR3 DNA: TGTGCCAGCACAGGGGGCGGAAACACCGGGGAGCTGTTTTTT
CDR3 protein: CASTGGGNTGELFF

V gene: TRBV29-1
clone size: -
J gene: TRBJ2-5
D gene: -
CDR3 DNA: TGCAGCGTTCTTCCCGGAGAGACCCAGTACTTC
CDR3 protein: CSVLPGETQYF

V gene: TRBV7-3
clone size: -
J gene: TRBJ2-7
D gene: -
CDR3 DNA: TGTGCCAGCAGCCAGGACAGCTCCTACGAGCAGTACTTC
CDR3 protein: CASSQDSSYEQYF

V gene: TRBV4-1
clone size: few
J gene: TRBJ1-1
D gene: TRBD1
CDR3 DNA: TGCGCCAGCAGCCTTATAACAGGGGACACTGAAGCTTTCTTT
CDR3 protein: CASSLITGDTEAFF